One sample yielded the 18 T cell receptor beta chains listed below, sequenced in a study of T cell repertoires in cytomegalovirus infection. TCRdb re-derived calls from the reads in MiXCR, one entry per CDR3 protein. The sample includes around 310,000 distinct CDR3 sequences, 15% to 20% seen only once; the top ten take around 12%. Sequenced input: PBMCs. Receptors originate from a human donor in good health (CMV status not recorded). Some clones in this sample may be carry-over from other donors' samples.

The gene calls are TRBV24-1 and TRBJ2-3; 13 nucleotides match TRBD2. CDR1 and CDR2 from the germline V gene are KGHDR and SFDVKD. The length of the CDR3 is 16 residues. Trimming removed 5 bases from V and 1 base from J; junction bases left unmatched: 2. As DNA, the CDR3 is TGTGCCACCAGTGTCGGGACTAGCGGGGGCACAGATACGCAGTATTTT. Its translation: CATSVGTSGGTDTQYF.

The sample holds many counts of this clonotype. The chain links TRBV7-9 to TRBJ1-1; no clear D gene. The CDR3 is 12 amino acids. Germline CDR1 and CDR2: SEHNR and FQNEAQ (reference sequence). V was pared by 5 bases and J by 11 bases, with 15 bases between. CDR3 nucleotide sequence: TGTGCCAGCAGCCGAGGGAACAGCTGGGCTTTCTTT. The encoded protein is CASSRGNSWAFF.

This clonotype has at least ten counts. The rearrangement joins TRBV27 to TRBJ2-3, with a possible D match to TRBD2 (6 bases). V gave up 5 bases and J gave up 0 bases, with 9 bases separating them. This CDR3 is built from 14 residues. Per the germline V gene, CDR1 is MNHEY and CDR2 is SMNVEV (reference sequence). CDR3 loop: CASSRGVSTDTQYF. The CDR3 coding sequence is TGTGCCAGCAGTCGCGGGGTTAGCACAGATACGCAGTATTTT.

This chain links TRBV19 with TRBJ2-7, with D tentatively TRBD1 (6 bases). In germline, CDR1 is LNHDA, CDR2 SQIVND (reference sequence). The CDR3 runs 13 residues. V was clipped by 8 bases and J by 7 bases, with 18 bases between them. Here the CDR3 DNA reads TGTGCCAGTGGCAGGGGCGGTCTTGGGGAGCAGTACTTC. Translated, it gives CASGRGGLGEQYF.

In this sample, this clonotype turned up many times. The J gene is TRBJ2-3, the V gene TRBV5-4; TRBD2 is a possible D gene (5 bases). CDR3 length: 14 amino acids. Trimming stripped 3 bases from V and 6 bases from J, with 14 bases between. CDR1 is SGHNT, CDR2 YYREEE, per germline (reference sequence). CDR3 sequence reads: CASSSDPGMDTQYF. The CDR3 DNA reads as TGTGCCAGCAGCTCTGACCCGGGAATGGATACGCAGTATTTT. Using reference TRBV5-4 and TRBJ2-3 for the parts outside the CDR3, the full variable domain is ETGVTQSPTHLIKTRGQQVTLRCSSQSGHNTVSWYQQALGQGPQFIFQYYREEENGRGNFPPRFSGLQFPNYSSELNVNALELDDSALYLCASSSDPGMDTQYFGPGTRLTVL.

In its sample, this clonotype was seen many times. The CDR3 reads CASSQQVTGPQPQHF. CDR3 nucleotide sequence: TGTGCCAGCAGCCAACAGGTCACGGGTCCCCAGCCCCAGCATTTT. The chain joins TRBV4-2 to TRBJ1-5, with D unresolved. CDR3 length: 15 amino acids. Trimming stripped 2 bases from V and 7 bases from J, with 15 bases between. The germline V gene has CDR1 LGHNA and CDR2 YNFKEQ.

J is TRBJ2-5 and V is TRBV6-6; the D is unclear. CDR1 and CDR2 (germline): MNHNY, SVGAGI (reference sequence). The ends were cut back, 1 base at V and 1 base at J, with 4 bases in the middle. This CDR3 region has 13 residues. The CDR3 sequence: CASSYYLQETQYF. The CDR3 DNA reads as TGTGCCAGCAGTTACTACCTCCAAGAGACCCAGTACTTC.

This clonotype appeared many times. This rearrangement joins TRBV28 to TRBJ2-1; possible D gene TRBD1, 6 bases. Germline CDR1 and CDR2: MDHEN and SYDVKM. Trimming removed 5 bases at V and 6 bases at J, with 20 bases between. The CDR3 extends over 16 amino acids. The CDR3 here is CASSTPQGTLGNEQFF. CDR3 nucleotide sequence: TGTGCCAGCAGTACCCCACAGGGAACATTGGGCAATGAGCAGTTCTTC.

This clonotype was seen only a few times. This chain connects TRBV7-9 to TRBJ2-3; D unresolved. This CDR3 spans 16 amino acids. The germline V gene has CDR1 SEHNR and CDR2 FQNEAQ (reference sequence). Deletions cut 1 base from V and 0 bases from J, with 11 bases between. The CDR3 sequence is CASSLVQTSSTDTQYF. In DNA form, the CDR3 reads TGTGCCAGCAGCTTAGTCCAGACCTCTAGCACAGATACGCAGTATTTT.

Of note for this clonotype: A much larger clone differs from this one at a single base, so this may be a read error. This chain uses TRBV7-6 with TRBJ2-7, with D tentatively TRBD1 (7 bases). Germline-derived CDR1 and CDR2 are SGHVS and FNYEAQ. The CDR3 runs 18 residues. CDR3 DNA sequence: TGTGCCGGCAGCTTACCATCGGGAGCAACAGGGGACTCCTACGAGCAGTACTTC. Translating gives CAGSLPSGATGDSYEQYF. Full variable domain (rest looked up from reference TRBV7-6 and TRBJ2-7): GAGVSQSPRYKVTKRGQDVALRCDPISGHVSLYWYRQALGQGPEFLTYFNYEAQQDKSGLPNDRFSAERPEGSISTLTIQRTEQRDSAMYRCAGSLPSGATGDSYEQYFGPGTRLTVT.

This clonotype has more than one count but fewer than ten. The gene calls are TRBV6-5 and TRBJ2-6, with 8 bases matching TRBD1. CDR1 and CDR2 from the germline V gene are MNHEY and SVGAGI. Trimming removed 2 bases from V and 0 bases from J; junction bases left unmatched: 6. The length of the CDR3 is 18 residues. CDR3 bases: TGTGCCAGCAGTTACCAGGGACAGGTATTCTCTGGGGCCAACGTCCTGACTTTC. The encoded protein is CASSYQGQVFSGANVLTF.

This sequence joins TRBV7-9 and TRBJ2-3; 12 bases match TRBD1. This CDR3 is 16 amino acids long. Germline CDR1 and CDR2: SEHNR and FQNEAQ (reference sequence). Germline trimming cut 5 bases from V and 6 bases from J; bases unmatched to any gene: 9. The CDR3 loop reads CASSDFGTGGSDTQYF. For the CDR3, the DNA is TGTGCCAGCAGCGATTTTGGGACAGGGGGCTCCGATACGCAGTATTTT.

This clonotype appeared a single time. The rearrangement uses TRBV20-1 and TRBJ1-5; D possibly corresponds to TRBD1 (6 bases). From germline, CDR1 is DFQATT and CDR2 SNEGSKA (reference sequence). V was clipped by 4 bases and J by 3 bases, with 10 bases between them. The CDR3 runs 13 residues. The CDR3 loop reads CSATGHHNQPQHF. The CDR3 DNA follows: TGCAGTGCTACGGGACACCACAATCAGCCCCAGCATTTT.

J is TRBJ2-3 and V is TRBV29-1; 11 positions match TRBD2. J lost 0 bases, V lost 8 bases, and 13 bases had no gene match. Germline lookup yields CDR1 SQVTM and CDR2 ANQGSEA. This CDR3 comprises 17 residues. CDR3 in DNA: TGCAGCACACCACTAGCGGGGGACTTCGATAGCACAGATACGCAGTATTTT. Amino acids: CSTPLAGDFDSTDTQYF.

This chain connects TRBV6-2 or TRBV6-3 to TRBJ1-1; 8 bases are shared with TRBD1. CDR1 is MNHEY, CDR2 SVGEGT, per germline. The CDR3 runs to 15 residues. V lost 2 bases, J lost 5 bases, and 7 bases stayed unmatched. The CDR3 sequence: CASSYPGQGLTEAFF. Written as DNA, the CDR3 is TGTGCCAGCAGTTACCCCGGACAGGGCCTGACTGAAGCTTTCTTT.

The J gene is TRBJ2-5, the V gene TRBV24-1, with D possibly called TRBD1 or TRBD2 (5 bases each). Per germline, CDR1 KGHDR and CDR2 SFDVKD. This CDR3 spans 16 amino acids. V gave up 4 bases and J gave up 2 bases, with 16 bases separating them. As DNA, the CDR3 is TGTGCCACCAGTGAGGGCTTGGGACCGAGGCAAGAGACCCAGTACTTC. Amino acid sequence: CATSEGLGPRQETQYF.

The sample holds a few counts of this clonotype. The CDR3 spells CASSTGRAGEWEQFF. In DNA form, the CDR3 reads TGTGCCAGCAGTACGGGTCGGGCTGGGGAATGGGAGCAGTTCTTC. The chain employs TRBV6-1 and TRBJ2-1, with unresolved D. The V gene's germline CDR1 is MNHNS and CDR2 SASEGT. The V and J ends lost 5 bases and 10 bases respectively, with 21 bases between them. This CDR3 spans 15 amino acids.

The V and J genes are TRBV9 and TRBJ2-7; D could derive from TRBD1 or TRBD2 (5 bases each). The length of the CDR3 is 14 residues. Looked up from germline, CDR1 is SGDLS and CDR2 is YYNGEE. Deletions cut 2 bases from V and 1 base from J, with 10 bases between. Here the CDR3 DNA reads TGTGCCAGCAGCGTGAGCTGGGGGTCCTACGAGCAGTACTTC. Its translation: CASSVSWGSYEQYF.